These 10 T cell receptor beta chains were all obtained from the same sample, sequenced in a study of blood T cell repertoires in COVID-19. Assay used: immunoSEQ multiplex PCR; TCRdb lists only in-frame clones, some missing. Of about 100,000 clones listed, around four fifths are singletons. Sequenced sample: peripheral blood. The receptors shown here come from a woman in her seventies with acute or convalescent COVID-19.

This clone has just one count. The chain employs TRBV11-2 and TRBJ2-4; 8 bases are a match to TRBD1. This CDR3 has 17 amino acids. The J segment lost 7 bases and the V segment lost 4 bases, leaving 15 bases of the junction unmatched. Per germline, CDR1 SGHAT and CDR2 FQNNGV. CDR3 region: CASSWQGNGQGPNIQYF. The DNA for the CDR3 is TGTGCCAGCAGCTGGCAAGGGAATGGACAGGGTCCTAACATTCAGTACTTC. The complete variable domain, with remaining parts taken from reference TRBV11-2 and TRBJ2-4, reads EAGVAQSPRYKIIEKRQSVAFWCNPISGHATLYWYQQILGQGPKLLIQFQNNGVVDDSQLPKDRFSAERLKGVDSTLKIQPAKLEDSAVYLCASSWQGNGQGPNIQYFGAGTRLSVL.

V usage is TRBV7-9 and J usage is TRBJ2-5; D possibly corresponds to TRBD2 (6 bases). V lost 3 bases and J 1 base, leaving 12 bases between the germline ends. The CDR3 loop spans 15 amino acids. Germline V gene sequence: CDR1 SEHNR, CDR2 FQNEAQ (reference sequence). The CDR3 coding sequence is TGTGCCAGCAGCTTGGGGGGTGGCCTCCAAGAGACCCAGTACTTC. Translating it yields CASSLGGGLQETQYF.

This clone appeared a few times. This chain uses TRBV20-1 with TRBJ1-1; a weak D match, TRBD1 (5 bases). The germline V and J ends were trimmed by 5 bases and 8 bases, with 12 bases remaining between them. Germline lookup yields CDR1 DFQATT and CDR2 SNEGSKA (reference sequence). The CDR3 loop spans 11 amino acids. This CDR3 is CSADSGLEAFF. Here the CDR3 DNA reads TGCAGTGCTGATTCAGGGTTAGAAGCTTTCTTT.

The chain has TRBV7-8 and TRBJ2-3; TRBD1 matches at 7 bases. V dropped 5 bases and J dropped 4; count of bases not matched to a gene: 9. Germline loops: CDR1 SGHVS, CDR2 FQNEAQ. The CDR3 is 15 amino acids. The CDR3 bases are TGTGCCAGCAGCCCTCCCCGACAGGGCCCAGATACGCAGTATTTT. It is translated as CASSPPRQGPDTQYF.

The chain carries TRBV9 and TRBJ2-2; 10 bases match TRBD1. V was clipped by 2 bases and J by 0 bases; unmatched bases: 7. Per germline, CDR1 SGDLS and CDR2 YYNGEE. The CDR3 loop spans 18 amino acids. The CDR3 DNA reads as TGTGCCAGCAGCGTCCGAATTGGGACAGGGGCGAACACCGGGGAGCTGTTTTTT. It specifies CASSVRIGTGANTGELFF.

The chain recombines TRBV5-1 with TRBJ2-3, with TRBD2 as a possible D gene (6 bases). The V end lost 3 bases, the J end lost 0 bases, and 14 bases lay between the germline ends. The CDR3 totals 16 residues. Germline V CDR1 and CDR2: SGHRS, YFSETQ. The DNA of the CDR3 is TGCGCCAGCAGCTCCTATGGGACTTCTAGCACAGATACGCAGTATTTT. Translated: CASSSYGTSSTDTQYF.

This chain's CDR3 is CATRGPTEDTQYF. For the CDR3, the DNA is TGTGCCACCAGGGGCCCCACTGAAGATACGCAGTATTTT. This sequence joins TRBV24-1 and TRBJ2-3; no firm D call. This CDR3 spans 13 amino acids. Germline values: CDR1 KGHDR, CDR2 SFDVKD. The V end lost 7 bases, the J end lost 5 bases, and 12 bases lay between the germline ends.

The chain links TRBV19 to TRBJ2-7, with TRBD1 identical over 8 bases. Trimming took 9 bases from V and 4 from J; bases not matched to a gene: 8. Germline V CDR1 and CDR2: LNHDA, SQIVND (reference sequence). The CDR3 runs to 13 residues. The CDR3 sequence: CASGSRGRYEQYF. Here the CDR3 DNA reads TGTGCCAGCGGGAGCAGGGGGCGGTACGAGCAGTACTTC.

The chain employs TRBV3-1 (or the pseudogene TRBV3-2) and TRBJ2-7; D might be TRBD1 (5 bases). Trimming took off 0 bases at V and 3 bases at J, with 12 bases between the two ends. CDR1 and CDR2 (germline): LGHDT, YNNKEL (reference sequence). The CDR3 runs to 15 residues. CDR3 residues: CASSQEDRGSYEQYF. The CDR3 DNA follows: TGTGCCAGCAGCCAAGAAGATAGGGGCAGCTACGAGCAGTACTTC.

The chain recombines TRBV15 with TRBJ1-6, with 9 positions matching TRBD1. The CDR3 spans 15 residues. The V gene's germline CDR1 is LNHNV and CDR2 YYDKDF (reference sequence). J lost 9 bases, V lost 0 bases, and 3 bases had no gene match. This CDR3 is CATSRDGDRVSPLHF. The CDR3, as DNA: TGTGCCACCAGCAGAGATGGGGACAGGGTTTCACCCCTCCACTTT.